This T cell receptor (beta chain) was recorded in a study of neurological immune-mediated disorders. Each CDR3 protein is one row after TCRdb ran MiXCR on the 5' RACE reads. The sample consists of about 55,000 distinct CDR3 sequences, about 4% of them appearing once. This clonotype was seen at least ten times. Trimming stripped 0 bases from V and 1 base from J, with 6 bases between. Germline-derived CDR1 and CDR2 are LNHNV and YYDKDF (reference sequence). The CDR3 is made up of 14 amino acids. The sample comprised CD4+ T cells from blood. This TCR was recovered from a woman in her thirties or forties with multiple sclerosis. The chain links TRBV15 to TRBJ1-2; D call uncertain. The DNA for the CDR3 is TGTGCCACCAGCAGAGACCGGATTAACTATGGCTACACCTTC. This codes for CATSRDRINYGYTF.